Described below is a single T cell receptor (beta chain) sequence and its context. The antigen is undetermined. The data belong to a study of graft-versus-host responses after intestinal transplantation. Background on the study: Each recipient received a multivisceral, liver-intestinal, or isolated intestinal graft. Each recipient received anti-thymocyte globulin induction, then tacrolimus and steroids for approximately 3 years.

Study-wide results and caveats: Early after transplant, HvG declines were associated with peak levels of circulating GvH clones. Allografts carried high graft-versus-host to host-versus-graft clonal ratios in patients having graft-donor T cell macrochimerism.

This CDR3 comprises 16 residues. Germline V lookup: CDR1 SGDLS, CDR2 YYNGEE. V lost 0 bases, J lost 1 base, and 6 bases stayed unmatched. Lymphocytes from graft epithelium and lamina propria were isolated. The table came from immunoSEQ multiplex PCR; TCRdb's copy has only in-frame clones and leaves some out. The data contain 29,000 or so clones, about four fifths of them singletons. The V and J genes are TRBV9 and TRBJ2-5; the match to TRBD1 covers 7 bases. The sample in question was ileum tissue, obtained 98 days after intestinal transplantation. This clonotype was obtained from a human patient who received an intestinal transplant, so some T cells may come from the graft donor. For the CDR3, the DNA is TGTGCCAGCAGCGTAGTGGTAGGGGGCAGCCAAGAGACCCAGTACTTC. Protein sequence: CASSVVVGGSQETQYF.